The TCR beta chain under discussion was sequenced for a study of long-term antiretroviral therapy in people with HIV. Concerning this clone itself: Its antigen is not known.

Running of the v3.0 immunoSEQ assay took place at survey level. Clones were sequenced by immunoSEQ multiplex PCR, and TCRdb holds only the in-frame ones, with some missing. The sample carries roughly 45,000 clones, under 90% recorded once. This CDR3 region has 16 residues. Germline values: CDR1 SGHKS, CDR2 YYEKEE (reference sequence). The V end lost 3 bases, the J end lost 0 bases, and 15 bases lay between the germline ends. General study findings and limits: CDR3 length ranges were narrower in HIV repertoires than in controls.

The receptor was derived from a woman aged 18-35 years with HIV. V and J are TRBV5-5 and TRBJ1-2, with a possible D match to TRBD1 (6 bases). The sequencing used unsorted PBMCs, collected 0.8 years after starting antiretroviral therapy. Written as DNA, the CDR3 is TGTGCCAGCAGCTCGTGGGGGGGCAGTACTAACTATGGCTACACCTTC. This encodes CASSSWGGSTNYGYTF.